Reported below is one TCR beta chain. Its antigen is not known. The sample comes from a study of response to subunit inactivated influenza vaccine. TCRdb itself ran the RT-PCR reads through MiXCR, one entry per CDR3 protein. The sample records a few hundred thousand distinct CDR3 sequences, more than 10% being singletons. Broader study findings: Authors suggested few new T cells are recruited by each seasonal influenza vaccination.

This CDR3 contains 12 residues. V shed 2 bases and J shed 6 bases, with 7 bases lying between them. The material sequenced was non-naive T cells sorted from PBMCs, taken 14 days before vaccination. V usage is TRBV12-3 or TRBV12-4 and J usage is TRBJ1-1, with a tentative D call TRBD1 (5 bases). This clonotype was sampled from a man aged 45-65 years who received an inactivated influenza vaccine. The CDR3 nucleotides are TGTGCCAGCAGTTTATGGGGGTCTGAAGCTTTCTTT. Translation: CASSLWGSEAFF.